The clone carrying this T cell receptor beta chain turned up a few times. This CDR3 contains 11 residues. Germline values: CDR1 LGHDT, CDR2 YNNKEL (reference sequence). V was clipped by 5 bases and J by 5 bases, with 4 bases between them. Original processing methods: Amplifying reference gene primers gave estimates of nucleated cell counts. Profiled with immunoSEQ multiplex PCR; TCRdb holds only in-frame clones, not every one. V and J calls and clone size are copied from that table; D and trimming were computed from the DNA. In the table there are 310,000 or so clones, 87% of which are singletons. The data were taken from a study of blood T cell repertoires in COVID-19.

The specimen was peripheral blood. This clonotype was sampled from a man in his thirties or forties with COVID-19, enrolled during active disease. The chain recombines TRBV3-1 (or the pseudogene TRBV3-2) with TRBJ2-1; D is ambiguous. The CDR3 protein is CASSINNEQFF. The CDR3 coding sequence is TGTGCCAGCAGCATAAACAATGAGCAGTTCTTC.